Many counts were recorded for the clone carrying this T cell receptor (beta chain). The target antigen is unknown. This CDR3 is 14 amino acids long. Germline CDR1 and CDR2: MNHNS and SASEGT. The V segment lost 8 bases and the J segment 4 bases; nucleotides outside the gene matches: 8. The data originate from a study of T-cell reconstitution after alpha-beta-depleted transplantation in children. General observations from the study: Certain patients had high TCRbeta diversity at day 60, and it came from recipient T cells and thymic progenitors that survived. From newly produced T cells came most of the T-cell counts and diversity one year after transplant. Two months or so post-transplant, alpha-beta T cells reportedly derived from several hundred expanded graft clones.

Preparing the TCRbeta library involved the use of unique molecular identifiers. MiXCR, applied by TCRdb to the PCR reads, yields one record per CDR3 protein. The repertoire holds hundreds of thousands of distinct CDR3 sequences, with roughly 7.7% as singletons. This sample comprised PBMCs, mostly from graft donor cells, obtained 180 days after TCRalphabeta/CD19-depleted stem cell transplant. The chain employs TRBV6-1 and TRBJ2-7, with TRBD2 matching 10 bases. The sequence was collected from a male patient younger than 18 who had a stem cell transplant for acute lymphoblastic leukemia, so the T cells may come from the graft donor. Here the CDR3 reads CASEDSGRSYEQYF. The CDR3 DNA follows: TGTGCCAGCGAAGATAGCGGGAGGTCTTACGAGCAGTACTTC.